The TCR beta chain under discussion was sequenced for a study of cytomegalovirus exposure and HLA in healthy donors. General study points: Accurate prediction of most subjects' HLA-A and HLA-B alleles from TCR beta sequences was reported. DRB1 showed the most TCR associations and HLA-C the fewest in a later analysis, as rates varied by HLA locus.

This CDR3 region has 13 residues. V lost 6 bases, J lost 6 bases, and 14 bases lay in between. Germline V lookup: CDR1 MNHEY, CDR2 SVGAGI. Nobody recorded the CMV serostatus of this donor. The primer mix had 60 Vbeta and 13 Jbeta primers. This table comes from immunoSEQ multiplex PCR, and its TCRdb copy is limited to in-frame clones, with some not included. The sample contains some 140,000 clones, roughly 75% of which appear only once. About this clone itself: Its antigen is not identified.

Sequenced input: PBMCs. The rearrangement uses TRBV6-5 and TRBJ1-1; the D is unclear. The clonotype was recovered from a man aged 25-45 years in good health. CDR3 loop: CASRRGGGAEAFF. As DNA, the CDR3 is TGTGCCAGCAGACGGGGTGGTGGGGCTGAAGCTTTCTTT.